The sequence of this T cell receptor beta chain was determined in a study of T cell changes during pregnancy in multiple sclerosis. TCRdb's copy holds only in-frame clones and misses some; the assay was immunoSEQ multiplex PCR. The table records 55,000 to 70,000 clones, around nine tenths of them present only once. Germline V gene sequence: CDR1 MNHEY, CDR2 SMNVEV (reference sequence). The CDR3 sequence is 16 residues long. The V segment lost 2 bases and the J segment 3 bases; nucleotides outside the gene matches: 6. This clone showed up just a few times. This TCR came from a female donor in good health, enrolled as a control in a pregnancy study. The source was peripheral blood, collected in the first trimester of pregnancy. V and J are TRBV27 and TRBJ2-7, with 11 bases that match TRBD1. CDR3 nucleotides: TGTGCCAGCAGTTTAATGGGACAGGGGGTCTACTACGAGCAGTACTTC. This gives the protein CASSLMGQGVYYEQYF.